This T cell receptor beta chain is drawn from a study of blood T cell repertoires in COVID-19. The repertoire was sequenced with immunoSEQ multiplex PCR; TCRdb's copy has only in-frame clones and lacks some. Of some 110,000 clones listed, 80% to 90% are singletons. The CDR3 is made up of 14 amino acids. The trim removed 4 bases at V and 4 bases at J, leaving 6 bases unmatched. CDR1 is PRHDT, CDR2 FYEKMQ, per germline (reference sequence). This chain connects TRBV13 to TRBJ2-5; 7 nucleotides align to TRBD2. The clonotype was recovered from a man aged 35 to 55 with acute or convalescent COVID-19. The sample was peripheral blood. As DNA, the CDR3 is TGTGCCAGCAGCTCGCGCGCGGGGGTAGAGACCCAGTACTTC. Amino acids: CASSSRAGVETQYF.